These 12 T cell receptor beta chains share one sample of origin, sequenced in a study of T cells in Graves' hyperthyroidism and ophthalmopathy. What was amplified from RNA transcripts were TCR beta CDR3 regions. The primer set for the first-round RT-PCR of the TCR CDR3 was HTBI. TCRdb re-called the multiplex PCR reads through MiXCR, storing one row per CDR3 protein. The data hold about 510,000 distinct CDR3 sequences, with 46% observed a single time. Sequencing was performed on peripheral blood or thyroid tissue (not recorded which). The source of these receptors is an adult woman with Graves' disease, either hyperthyroidism or ophthalmopathy (not recorded which).

This clonotype was counted ten times or more. The V gene is TRBV9, the J gene TRBJ2-2; no definite D call. The germline gives CDR1 SGDLS, CDR2 YYNGEE. Trimming removed 0 bases from V and 4 bases from J, with 4 bases in between. The CDR3 sequence is 13 residues long. The CDR3 DNA is TGTGCCAGCAGCGTAGGTGCCACCGGGGAGCTGTTTTTT. This translates into CASSVGATGELFF.

The CDR3 loop is CASNSPGQYNYYGYTF. The CDR3 DNA sequence: TGTGCCAGCAATTCTCCGGGACAGTATAATTACTATGGCTACACCTTC. The rearrangement links TRBV6-6 to TRBJ1-2, with TRBD1 identical over 7 bases. The J segment lost 3 bases and the V segment lost 7 bases, leaving 14 bases of the junction unmatched. Germline CDR1 MNHNY, CDR2 SVGAGI (reference sequence). CDR3 length: 16 residues.

The chain joins TRBV2 to TRBJ1-1; perhaps TRBD1 as D (5 bases). Looked up from germline, CDR1 is SNHLY and CDR2 is FYNNEI. This CDR3 contains 12 residues. V was clipped by 4 bases and J by 11 bases, with 14 bases between them. This CDR3 is CASSGRWQGAFF. The DNA for the CDR3 is TGTGCCAGCAGTGGTAGGTGGCAGGGCGCTTTCTTT.

In this sample, this clonotype turned up a few times. This CDR3 reads CASRVAGQGAREQYF. CDR3 nucleotides: TGTGCCAGCAGGGTCGCGGGACAGGGGGCGCGGGAGCAGTACTTC. The rearrangement links TRBV11-2 to TRBJ2-7; 12 nucleotides match TRBD1. This CDR3 comprises 15 residues. Looked up from germline, CDR1 is SGHAT and CDR2 is FQNNGV. The trim removed 6 bases at V and 7 bases at J, leaving 10 bases unmatched. Full variable domain (outside the CDR3, taken from reference TRBV11-2 and TRBJ2-7): EAGVAQSPRYKIIEKRQSVAFWCNPISGHATLYWYQQILGQGPKLLIQFQNNGVVDDSQLPKDRFSAERLKGVDSTLKIQPAKLEDSAVYLCASRVAGQGAREQYFGPGTRLTVT.

Ten or more counts support this clonotype. CDR3 loop: CASSLAPGHNSGANVLTF. CDR3 bases: TGTGCCAGCAGCTTAGCACCGGGACACAACTCTGGGGCCAACGTCCTGACTTTC. The V gene is TRBV7-2, the J gene TRBJ2-6; perhaps TRBD1 as D (6 bases). V lost 0 bases to trimming and J lost 0 bases, with 12 bases between them. The CDR3 sequence is 18 residues long. The germline CDR1 and CDR2 sequences are SGHTA and FQGNSA.

The genes are TRBV2 and TRBJ1-6, with D hard to call. CDR1 and CDR2 from the germline V gene are SNHLY and FYNNEI. This CDR3 has 15 amino acids. V was clipped by 6 bases and J by 6 bases, with 15 bases between them. CDR3 residues: CASSLSPRGNSPLHF. The CDR3, as DNA: TGTGCCAGCAGCCTTTCCCCACGGGGTAATTCACCCCTCCACTTT.

This clonotype was observed at least ten times. This chain connects TRBV9 to TRBJ1-1; D unclear. Trimming stripped 0 bases from V and 1 base from J, with 7 bases between. This CDR3 spans 14 amino acids. Germline lookup yields CDR1 SGDLS and CDR2 YYNGEE. In DNA, the CDR3 is TGTGCCAGCAGCGTAGAGGCACAGAACACTGAAGCTTTCTTT. Translation gives CASSVEAQNTEAFF.

The table lists this clonotype with many counts. The genes are TRBV29-1 and TRBJ1-5; D may be TRBD1 (5 bases). In germline, CDR1 is SQVTM, CDR2 ANQGSEA. V lost 6 bases to trimming and J lost 6 bases, with 12 bases between them. This CDR3 contains 12 residues. CDR3 loop: CSVGQGGQPQHF. In DNA form, the CDR3 reads TGCAGCGTCGGGCAGGGTGGTCAGCCCCAGCATTTT. The full variable domain, in which reference TRBV29-1 and TRBJ1-5 provide the parts outside the CDR3, is SAVISQKPSRDICQRGTSLTIQCQVDSQVTMMFWYRQQPGQSLTLIATANQGSEATYESGFVIDKFPISRPNLTFSTLTVSNMSPEDSSIYLCSVGQGGQPQHFGDGTRLSIL.

The V call is TRBV7-9, the J call TRBJ2-5; the D gene is possibly TRBD2 (6 bases). Germline CDR1 reads SEHNR; CDR2 reads FQNEAQ (reference sequence). The ends were cut back, 6 bases at V and 1 base at J, with 15 bases in the middle. This CDR3 contains 15 residues. The chain's CDR3 is CASSKSDGSQETQYF. DNA of the CDR3: TGTGCCAGCAGTAAAAGCGACGGGAGCCAAGAGACCCAGTACTTC.

This clonotype showed up many times. The rearrangement links TRBV6-5 to TRBJ2-6; 10 positions agree with TRBD1. The ends lost 9 bases at V and 0 bases at J; junction bases unmatched: 11. Germline V gives CDR1 MNHEY, CDR2 SVGAGI. The CDR3 spans 18 residues. In nucleotides, the CDR3 is TGTGCCAGGATTAGCTGGGACAGGGGTGGCTCTGGGGCCAACGTCCTGACTTTC. Its protein is CARISWDRGGSGANVLTF.

In its sample, this clonotype was seen a few times. J is TRBJ1-2 and V is TRBV12-3 or TRBV12-4, with 8 bases identical to TRBD1. Unmatched junction bases numbered 3, after V lost 6 bases and J lost 6 bases. The CDR3 has 12 residues. The DNA for the CDR3 is TGTGCCAGCAGCGGACAGGGTGATGGCTACACCTTC. Its protein is CASSGQGDGYTF.

About this clonotype: A much larger clone is a single base away; this may be a read error. The J gene is TRBJ1-3, the V gene TRBV19; D not certain. The length of the CDR3 is 16 residues. Germline CDR1 is LNHDA and CDR2 is SQIVND (reference sequence). Trimming left V 8 bases short and J 0 bases short, with 17 bases between. DNA for the CDR3: TGTGCCAGTGGTCCTAAGACACCTTACTCTGGAAACACCATATATTTT. This codes for CASGPKTPYSGNTIYF.